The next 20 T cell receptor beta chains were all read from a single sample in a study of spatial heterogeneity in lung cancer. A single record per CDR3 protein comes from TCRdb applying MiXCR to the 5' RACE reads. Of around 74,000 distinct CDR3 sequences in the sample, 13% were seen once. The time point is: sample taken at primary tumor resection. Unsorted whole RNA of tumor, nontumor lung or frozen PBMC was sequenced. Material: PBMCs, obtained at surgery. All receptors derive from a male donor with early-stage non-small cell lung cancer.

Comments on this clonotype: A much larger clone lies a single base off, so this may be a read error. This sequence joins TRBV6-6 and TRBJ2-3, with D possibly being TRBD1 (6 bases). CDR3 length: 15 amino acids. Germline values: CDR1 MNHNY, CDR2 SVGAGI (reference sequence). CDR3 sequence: CAGSDGQPLSDTQYF. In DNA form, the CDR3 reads TGTGCCGGCAGTGACGGACAGCCGCTAAGTGATACGCAGTATTTT.

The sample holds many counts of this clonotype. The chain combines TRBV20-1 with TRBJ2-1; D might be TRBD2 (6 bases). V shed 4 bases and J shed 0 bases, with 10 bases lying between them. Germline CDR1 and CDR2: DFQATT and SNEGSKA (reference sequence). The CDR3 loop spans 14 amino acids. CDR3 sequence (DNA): TGCAGTGCTATCGGGGGACTCTCCTACAATGAGCAGTTCTTC. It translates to CSAIGGLSYNEQFF.

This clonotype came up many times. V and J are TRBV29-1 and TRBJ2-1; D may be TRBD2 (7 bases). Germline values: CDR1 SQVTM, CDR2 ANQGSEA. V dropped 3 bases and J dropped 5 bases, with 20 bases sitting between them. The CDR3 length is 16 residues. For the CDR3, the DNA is TGCAGCGTTGAGGGCCAAAGGGGGGGTTTCGACAATGAGCAGTTCTTC. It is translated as CSVEGQRGGFDNEQFF.

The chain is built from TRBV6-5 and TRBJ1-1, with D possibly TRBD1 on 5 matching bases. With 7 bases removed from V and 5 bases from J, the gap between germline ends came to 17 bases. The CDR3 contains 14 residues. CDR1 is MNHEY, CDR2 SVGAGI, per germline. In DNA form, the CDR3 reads TGTGCCAGCAAAAACAGGCGAGGGGCTACTGAAGCTTTCTTT. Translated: CASKNRRGATEAFF.

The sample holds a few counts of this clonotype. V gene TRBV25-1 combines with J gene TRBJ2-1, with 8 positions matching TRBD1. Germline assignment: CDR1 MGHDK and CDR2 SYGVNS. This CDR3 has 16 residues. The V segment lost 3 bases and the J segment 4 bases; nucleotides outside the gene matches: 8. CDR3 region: CASSDPSGGAYNEQFF. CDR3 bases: TGTGCCAGCAGTGATCCCTCAGGGGGCGCTTACAATGAGCAGTTCTTC.

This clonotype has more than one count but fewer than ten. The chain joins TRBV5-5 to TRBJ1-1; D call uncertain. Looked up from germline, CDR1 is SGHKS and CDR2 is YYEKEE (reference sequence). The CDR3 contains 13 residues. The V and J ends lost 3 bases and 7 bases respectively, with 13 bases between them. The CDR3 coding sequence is TGTGCCAGCAGCTCCCAACGGCTTTTTGAAGCTTTCTTT. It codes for CASSSQRLFEAFF.

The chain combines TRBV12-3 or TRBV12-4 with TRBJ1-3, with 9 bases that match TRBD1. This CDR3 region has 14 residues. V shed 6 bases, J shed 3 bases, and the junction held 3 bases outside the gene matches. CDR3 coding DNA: TGTGCCAGCAGCTGGACAGGGGTTGGAAACACCATATATTTT. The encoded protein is CASSWTGVGNTIYF.

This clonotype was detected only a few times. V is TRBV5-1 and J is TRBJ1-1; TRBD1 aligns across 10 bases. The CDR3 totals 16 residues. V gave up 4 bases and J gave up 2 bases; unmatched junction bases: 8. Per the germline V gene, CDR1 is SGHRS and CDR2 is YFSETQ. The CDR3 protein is CASSAGQGLRNTEAFF. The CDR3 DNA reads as TGCGCCAGCAGCGCGGGACAGGGGCTTAGAAACACTGAAGCTTTCTTT.

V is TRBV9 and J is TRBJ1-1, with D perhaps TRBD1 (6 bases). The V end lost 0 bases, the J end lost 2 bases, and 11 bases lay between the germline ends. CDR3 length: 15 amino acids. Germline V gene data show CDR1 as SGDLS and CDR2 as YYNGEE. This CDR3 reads CASSVAGARNTEAFF. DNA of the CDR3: TGTGCCAGCAGCGTAGCGGGGGCTCGAAACACTGAAGCTTTCTTT.

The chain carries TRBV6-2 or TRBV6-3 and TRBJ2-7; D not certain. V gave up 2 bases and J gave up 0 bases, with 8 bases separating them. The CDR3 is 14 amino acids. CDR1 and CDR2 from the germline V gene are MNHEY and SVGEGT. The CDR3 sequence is CASSYPASSYEQYF. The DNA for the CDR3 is TGTGCCAGCAGTTACCCGGCCAGCTCCTACGAGCAGTACTTC.

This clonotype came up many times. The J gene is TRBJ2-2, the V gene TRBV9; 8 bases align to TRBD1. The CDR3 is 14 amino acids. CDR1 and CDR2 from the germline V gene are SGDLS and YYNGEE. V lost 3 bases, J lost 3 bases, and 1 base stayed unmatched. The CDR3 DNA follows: TGTGCCAGCAGCGGACAGGGGTACACCGGGGAGCTGTTTTTT. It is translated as CASSGQGYTGELFF.

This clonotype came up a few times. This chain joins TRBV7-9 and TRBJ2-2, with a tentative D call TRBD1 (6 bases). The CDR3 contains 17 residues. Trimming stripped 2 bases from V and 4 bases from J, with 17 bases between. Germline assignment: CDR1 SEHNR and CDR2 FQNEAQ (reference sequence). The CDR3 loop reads CASSLNLGAPGTGELFF. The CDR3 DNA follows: TGTGCCAGCAGCTTAAATTTGGGGGCGCCGGGCACCGGGGAGCTGTTTTTT.

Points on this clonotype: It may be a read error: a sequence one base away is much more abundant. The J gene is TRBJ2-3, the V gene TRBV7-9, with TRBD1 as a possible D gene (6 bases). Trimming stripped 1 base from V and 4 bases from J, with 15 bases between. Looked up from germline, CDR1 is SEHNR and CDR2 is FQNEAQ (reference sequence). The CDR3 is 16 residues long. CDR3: CASSLVPTGYADTQYF. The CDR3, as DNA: TGTGCCAGCAGCTTAGTCCCGACAGGTTACGCAGATACGCAGTATTTT.

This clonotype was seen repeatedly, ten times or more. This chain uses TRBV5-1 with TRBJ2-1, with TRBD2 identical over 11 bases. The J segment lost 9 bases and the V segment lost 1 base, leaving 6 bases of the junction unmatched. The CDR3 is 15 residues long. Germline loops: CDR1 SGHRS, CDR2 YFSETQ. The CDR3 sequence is CASSLLLAGEGEQFF. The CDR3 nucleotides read TGCGCCAGCAGCTTGCTACTAGCGGGAGAGGGTGAGCAGTTCTTC.

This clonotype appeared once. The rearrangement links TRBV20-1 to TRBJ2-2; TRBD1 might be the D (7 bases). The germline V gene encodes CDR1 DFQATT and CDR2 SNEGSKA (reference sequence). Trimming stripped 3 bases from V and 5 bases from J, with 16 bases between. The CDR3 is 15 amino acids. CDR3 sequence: CSARVTGAGTGELFF. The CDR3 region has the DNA TGCAGTGCTAGGGTTACAGGGGCGGGAACCGGGGAGCTGTTTTTT.

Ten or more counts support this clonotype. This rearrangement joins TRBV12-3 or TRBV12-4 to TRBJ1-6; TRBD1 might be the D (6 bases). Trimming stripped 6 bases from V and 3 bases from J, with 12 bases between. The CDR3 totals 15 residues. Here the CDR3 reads CASRTGSLYNSPLHF. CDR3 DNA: TGTGCCAGCAGGACAGGTTCCCTCTATAATTCACCCCTCCACTTT.

CDR3 loop: CASSSQVGGGGHGEQYF. The CDR3 bases are TGTGCCAGCAGCTCCCAGGTCGGTGGCGGGGGGCACGGCGAGCAGTACTTC. The rearrangement joins TRBV13 to TRBJ2-7, with 8 bases fitting TRBD2. The CDR3 contains 17 residues. The ends lost 4 bases at V and 6 bases at J; junction bases unmatched: 17. CDR1 is PRHDT and CDR2 is FYEKMQ in the germline V gene (reference sequence).

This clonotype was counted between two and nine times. CDR3 in DNA: TGTGCCAGCAGTTACGGAGGGGGCGCAGATACGCAGTATTTT. Its protein product is CASSYGGGADTQYF. The chain combines TRBV6-5 with TRBJ2-3; D possibly corresponds to TRBD1 (7 bases). V was clipped by 2 bases and J by 4 bases, with 10 bases between them. The CDR3 totals 14 residues. Germline loops: CDR1 MNHEY, CDR2 SVGAGI.

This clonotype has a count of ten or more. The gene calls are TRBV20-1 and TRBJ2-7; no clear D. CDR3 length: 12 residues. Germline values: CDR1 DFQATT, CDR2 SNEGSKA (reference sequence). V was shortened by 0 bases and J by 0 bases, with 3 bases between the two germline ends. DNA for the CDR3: TGCAGTGCTAGAGAAGTCTCCTACGAGCAGTACTTC. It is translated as CSAREVSYEQYF.

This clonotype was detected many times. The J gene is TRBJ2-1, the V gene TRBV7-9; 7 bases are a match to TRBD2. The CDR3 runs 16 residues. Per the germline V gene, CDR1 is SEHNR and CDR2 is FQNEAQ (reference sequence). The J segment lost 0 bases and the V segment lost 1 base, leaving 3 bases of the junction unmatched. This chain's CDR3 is CASSLGSGGSYNEQFF. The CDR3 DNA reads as TGTGCCAGCAGCTTAGGGTCGGGAGGCTCCTACAATGAGCAGTTCTTC.